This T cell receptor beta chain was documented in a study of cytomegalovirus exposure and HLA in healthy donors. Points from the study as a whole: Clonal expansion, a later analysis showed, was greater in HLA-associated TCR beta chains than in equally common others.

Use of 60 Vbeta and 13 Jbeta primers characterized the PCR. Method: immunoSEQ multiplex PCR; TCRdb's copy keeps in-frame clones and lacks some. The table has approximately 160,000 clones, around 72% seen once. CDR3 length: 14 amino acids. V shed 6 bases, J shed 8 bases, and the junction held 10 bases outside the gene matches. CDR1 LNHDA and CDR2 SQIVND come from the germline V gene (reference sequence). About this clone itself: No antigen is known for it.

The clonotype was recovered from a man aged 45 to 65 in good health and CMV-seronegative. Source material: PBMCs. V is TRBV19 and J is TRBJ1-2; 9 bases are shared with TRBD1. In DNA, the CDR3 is TGTGCCAGTAGCACAAACACAGGGGGCCGGGGCTACACCTTC. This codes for CASSTNTGGRGYTF.